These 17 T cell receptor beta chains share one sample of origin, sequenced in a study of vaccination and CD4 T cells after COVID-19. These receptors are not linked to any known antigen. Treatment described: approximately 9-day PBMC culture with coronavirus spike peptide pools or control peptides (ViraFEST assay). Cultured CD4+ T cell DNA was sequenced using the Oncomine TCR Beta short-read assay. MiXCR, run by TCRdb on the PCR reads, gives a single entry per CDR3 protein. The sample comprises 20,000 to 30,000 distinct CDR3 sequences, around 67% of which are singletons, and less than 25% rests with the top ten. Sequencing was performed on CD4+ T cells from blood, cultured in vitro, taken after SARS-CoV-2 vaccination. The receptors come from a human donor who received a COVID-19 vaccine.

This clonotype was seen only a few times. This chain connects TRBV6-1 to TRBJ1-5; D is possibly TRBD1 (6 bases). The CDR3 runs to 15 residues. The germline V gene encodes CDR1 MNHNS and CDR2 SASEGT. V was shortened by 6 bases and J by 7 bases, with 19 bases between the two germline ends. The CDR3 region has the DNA TGTGCCAGCAGCCGGGAGACAGGTCCCGGGCAGCCCCAGCATTTT. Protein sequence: CASSRETGPGQPQHF.

For the CDR3, the DNA is TGTGCCAGCAGTTACTTCCTTAACTATGGCTACACCTTC. Translated, it gives CASSYFLNYGYTF. The genes are TRBV6-5 and TRBJ1-2; unclear D gene. The CDR3 spans 13 residues. V was pared by 1 base and J by 1 base, with 4 bases between. Germline CDR1 and CDR2: MNHEY and SVGAGI.

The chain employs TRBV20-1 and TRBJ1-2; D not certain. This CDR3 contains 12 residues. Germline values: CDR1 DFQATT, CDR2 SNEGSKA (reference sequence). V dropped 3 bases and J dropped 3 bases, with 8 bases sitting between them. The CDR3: CSASVTDYGYTF. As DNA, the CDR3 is TGCAGTGCTAGCGTGACCGACTATGGCTACACCTTC.

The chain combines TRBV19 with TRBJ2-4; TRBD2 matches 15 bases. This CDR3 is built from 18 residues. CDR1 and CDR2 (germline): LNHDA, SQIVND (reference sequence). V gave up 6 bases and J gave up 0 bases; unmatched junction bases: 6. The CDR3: CASSSGLAGGLAKNIQYF. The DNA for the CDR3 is TGTGCCAGTAGCTCGGGACTAGCGGGGGGACTAGCCAAAAACATTCAGTACTTC.

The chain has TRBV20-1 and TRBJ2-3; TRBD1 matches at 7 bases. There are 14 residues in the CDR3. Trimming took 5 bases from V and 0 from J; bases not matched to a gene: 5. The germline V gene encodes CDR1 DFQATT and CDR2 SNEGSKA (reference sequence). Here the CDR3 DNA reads TGCAGTGCTTGGGACAGCTCTAGCACAGATACGCAGTATTTT. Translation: CSAWDSSSTDTQYF.

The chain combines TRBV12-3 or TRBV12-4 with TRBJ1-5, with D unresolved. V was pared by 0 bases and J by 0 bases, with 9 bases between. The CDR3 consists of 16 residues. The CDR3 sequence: CASSLALDFSNQPQHF. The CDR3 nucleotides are TGTGCCAGCAGTTTAGCCCTGGACTTTAGCAATCAGCCCCAGCATTTT.

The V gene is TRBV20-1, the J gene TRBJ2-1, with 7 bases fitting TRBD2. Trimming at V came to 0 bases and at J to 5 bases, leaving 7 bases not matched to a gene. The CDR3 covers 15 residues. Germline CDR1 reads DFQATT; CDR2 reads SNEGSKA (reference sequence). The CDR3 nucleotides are TGCAGTGCTAGAGACAAAACTAGCGTAAACAATGAGCAGTTCTTC. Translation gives CSARDKTSVNNEQFF.

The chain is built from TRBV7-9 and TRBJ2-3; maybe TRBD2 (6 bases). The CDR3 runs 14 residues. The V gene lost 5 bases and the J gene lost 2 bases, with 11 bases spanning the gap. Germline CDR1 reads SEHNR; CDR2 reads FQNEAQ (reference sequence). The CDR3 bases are TGTGCCAGCAGCCGTAGCGGAAACACAGATACGCAGTATTTT. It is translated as CASSRSGNTDTQYF. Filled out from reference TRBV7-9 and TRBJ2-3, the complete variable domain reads DTGVSQNPRHKITKRGQNVTFRCDPISEHNRLYWYRQTLGQGPEFLTYFQNEAQLEKSRLLSDRFSAERPKGSFSTLEIQRTEQGDSAMYLCASSRSGNTDTQYFGPGTRLTVL.

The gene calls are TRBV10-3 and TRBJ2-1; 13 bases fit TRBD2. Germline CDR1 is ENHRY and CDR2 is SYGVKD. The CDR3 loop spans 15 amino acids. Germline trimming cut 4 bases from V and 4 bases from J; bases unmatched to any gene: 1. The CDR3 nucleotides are TGTGCCATCAGTGGGACTAGCGGGGGTTACAATGAGCAGTTCTTC. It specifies CAISGTSGGYNEQFF.

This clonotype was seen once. CDR3 nucleotide sequence: TGTGCCAGCAATCCGGGGACAGGGCGAATGAACGGGGAGCTGTTTTTT. Translating it yields CASNPGTGRMNGELFF. The V gene is TRBV6-1, the J gene TRBJ2-2; 9 bases agree with TRBD1. The germline gives CDR1 MNHNS, CDR2 SASEGT. The CDR3 consists of 16 residues. The junction had 13 bases not matched to a gene; V was cut back by 7 bases and J by 7 bases.

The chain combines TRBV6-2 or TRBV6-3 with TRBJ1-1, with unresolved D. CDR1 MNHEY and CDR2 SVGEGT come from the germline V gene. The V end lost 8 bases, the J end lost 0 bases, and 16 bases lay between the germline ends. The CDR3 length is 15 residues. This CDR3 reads CASGVSFTMNTEAFF. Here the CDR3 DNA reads TGTGCCAGCGGGGTCAGCTTTACCATGAACACTGAAGCTTTCTTT.

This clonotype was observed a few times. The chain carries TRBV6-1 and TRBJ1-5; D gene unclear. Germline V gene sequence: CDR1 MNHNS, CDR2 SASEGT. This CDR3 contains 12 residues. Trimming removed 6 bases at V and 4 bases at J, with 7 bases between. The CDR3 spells CASRNANQPQHF. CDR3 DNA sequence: TGTGCCAGCAGGAACGCTAATCAGCCCCAGCATTTT.

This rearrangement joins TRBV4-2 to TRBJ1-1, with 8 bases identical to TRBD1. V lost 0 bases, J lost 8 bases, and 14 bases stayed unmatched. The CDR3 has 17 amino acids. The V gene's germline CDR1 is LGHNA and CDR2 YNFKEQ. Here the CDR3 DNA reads TGTGCCAGCAGCCAAGATGCGGGACAGGAAAAGGTTGGGGAAGCTTTCTTT. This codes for CASSQDAGQEKVGEAFF.

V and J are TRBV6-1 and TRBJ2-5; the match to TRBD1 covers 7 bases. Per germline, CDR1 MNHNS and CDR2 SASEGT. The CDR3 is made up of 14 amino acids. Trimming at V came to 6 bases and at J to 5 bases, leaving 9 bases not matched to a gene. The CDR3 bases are TGTGCCAGCAGGATGGACAGGAGGAGGGAGACCCAGTACTTC. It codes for CASRMDRRRETQYF.

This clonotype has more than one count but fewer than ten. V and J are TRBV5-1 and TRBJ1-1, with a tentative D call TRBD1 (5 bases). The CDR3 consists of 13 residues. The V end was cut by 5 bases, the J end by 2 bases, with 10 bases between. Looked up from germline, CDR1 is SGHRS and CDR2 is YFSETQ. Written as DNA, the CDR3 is TGCGCCAGCAGATCGCAGGGAAACACTGAAGCTTTCTTT. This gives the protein CASRSQGNTEAFF.

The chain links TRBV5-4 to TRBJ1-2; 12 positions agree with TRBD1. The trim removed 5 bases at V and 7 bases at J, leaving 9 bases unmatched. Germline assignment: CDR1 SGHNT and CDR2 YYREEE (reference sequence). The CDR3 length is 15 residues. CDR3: CASSSPGQGARGYTF. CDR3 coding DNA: TGTGCCAGCAGTTCTCCGGGACAGGGGGCTCGTGGCTACACCTTC.

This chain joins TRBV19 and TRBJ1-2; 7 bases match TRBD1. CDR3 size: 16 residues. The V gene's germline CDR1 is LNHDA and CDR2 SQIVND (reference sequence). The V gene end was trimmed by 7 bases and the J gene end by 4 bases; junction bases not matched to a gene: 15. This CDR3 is CASTKTGPRGSYGYTF. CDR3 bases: TGTGCCAGTACTAAGACAGGGCCTCGAGGGTCCTATGGCTACACCTTC.